Below, 8 T cell receptor beta chains from the same sample are listed, as sequenced in a study of blood T cell repertoires in COVID-19 (dated by TCRdb to the early 2020s). Library method: the immunoSEQ multiplex PCR assay. The clones in this table, taken by TCRdb from immuneACCESS, are in-frame only. Not every clone is retained; where verified, under half of the shortfall comes from an unresolved V gene, and the cause of the rest is unknown. In all, the sample holds over 100,000 clones, and around 86% of those were seen once. The ten largest account for roughly 15% of the sample. The sample consisted of peripheral blood. The receptors derive from a man in his fifties or sixties with acute or convalescent COVID-19.

The chain joins TRBV20-1 to TRBJ1-5; D ambiguous. Germline V gives CDR1 DFQATT, CDR2 SNEGSKA (reference sequence). This CDR3 contains 14 residues. The V gene lost 3 bases and the J gene lost 1 base, with 10 bases spanning the gap. The CDR3 bases are TGCAGTGCTAGTCTTGGGCAGAGCAATCAGCCCCAGCATTTT. Amino acids: CSASLGQSNQPQHF.

For the CDR3, the DNA is TGTGCCAGCAGAGACAGCTATAGCAATCAGCCCCAGCATTTT. Protein product: CASRDSYSNQPQHF. The J gene is TRBJ1-5, the V gene TRBV25-1, with D perhaps matching TRBD1 (5 bases). V shed 6 bases and J shed 0 bases, with 9 bases lying between them. Germline CDR1 reads MGHDK; CDR2 reads SYGVNS. The CDR3 is 14 residues long. The whole variable domain, remainder taken from reference TRBV25-1 and TRBJ1-5, is EADIYQTPRYLVIGTGKKITLECSQTMGHDKMYWYQQDPGMELHLIHYSYGVNSTEKGDLSSESTVSRIRTEHFPLTLESARPSHTSQYLCASRDSYSNQPQHFGDGTRLSIL.

J is TRBJ1-5 and V is TRBV4-1; 7 bases agree with TRBD1. CDR1 is MGHRA and CDR2 is YSYEKL in the germline V gene. This CDR3 spans 18 amino acids. J was trimmed by 2 bases and V by 3 bases; bases with no gene match: 13. Here the CDR3 DNA reads TGCGCCAGCAGCCACTACGCCGGGACAGAGGGAGGCAATCAGCCCCAGCATTTT. It specifies CASSHYAGTEGGNQPQHF.

The V call is TRBV6-6, the J call TRBJ1-1, with a tentative D call TRBD1 (6 bases). CDR1 is MNHNY and CDR2 is SVGAGI in the germline V gene (reference sequence). The CDR3 sequence is 12 residues long. Trimming took off 5 bases at V and 8 bases at J, with 12 bases between the two ends. The CDR3 region has the DNA TGTGCCAGCAGTGGGGTTGGGGGCGAAGCTTTCTTT. This encodes CASSGVGGEAFF.

V gene TRBV3-1 (or the pseudogene TRBV3-2) combines with J gene TRBJ1-1; tentatively, D is TRBD1 (6 bases). The CDR3 is made up of 13 amino acids. The ends were cut back, 1 base at V and 10 bases at J, with 13 bases in the middle. Germline V CDR1 and CDR2: LGHDT, YNNKEL (reference sequence). The CDR3, as DNA: TGTGCCAGCAGCCAAGGGGGGCAACACGCAGCTTTCTTT. Protein: CASSQGGQHAAFF.

The chain joins TRBV27 to TRBJ1-2, with D unclear. The ends were cut back, 5 bases at V and 6 bases at J, with 13 bases in the middle. The CDR3 runs to 13 residues. Germline CDR1 is MNHEY and CDR2 is SMNVEV (reference sequence). CDR3 sequence: CASSSANVDGYTF. For the CDR3, the DNA is TGTGCCAGCAGTAGCGCAAACGTCGATGGCTACACCTTC.

The chain links TRBV5-1 to TRBJ2-1, with D perhaps matching TRBD1 (6 bases). This CDR3 has 16 residues. The ends were cut back, 0 bases at V and 1 base at J, with 11 bases in the middle. The germline gives CDR1 SGHRS, CDR2 YFSETQ. In DNA form, the CDR3 reads TGCGCCAGCAGCTTGGGCTCGACAGGATCCTACAATGAGCAGTTCTTC. This codes for CASSLGSTGSYNEQFF.

The gene calls are TRBV15 and TRBJ2-7, with 7 positions matching TRBD1. V lost 5 bases, J lost 2 bases, and 6 bases stayed unmatched. The CDR3 consists of 14 residues. Germline values: CDR1 LNHNV, CDR2 YYDKDF (reference sequence). The CDR3 nucleotides are TGTGCCACCAGCGCCCACAGGGGCGCCTACGAGCAGTACTTC. Translation: CATSAHRGAYEQYF.